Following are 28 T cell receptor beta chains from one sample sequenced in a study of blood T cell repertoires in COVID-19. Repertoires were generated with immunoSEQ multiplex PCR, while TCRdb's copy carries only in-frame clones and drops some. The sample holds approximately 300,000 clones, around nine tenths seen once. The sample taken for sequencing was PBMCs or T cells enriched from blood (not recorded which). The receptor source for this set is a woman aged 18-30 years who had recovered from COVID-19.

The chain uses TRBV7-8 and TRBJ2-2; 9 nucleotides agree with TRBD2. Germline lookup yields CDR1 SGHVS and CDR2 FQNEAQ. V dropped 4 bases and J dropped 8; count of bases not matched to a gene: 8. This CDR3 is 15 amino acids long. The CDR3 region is CASSWAGGPTGELFF. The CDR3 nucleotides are TGTGCCAGCAGCTGGGCGGGAGGGCCGACGGGGGAGCTGTTTTTT. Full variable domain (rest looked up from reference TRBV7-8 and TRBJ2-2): GAGVSQSPRYKVAKRGQDVALRCDPISGHVSLFWYQQALGQGPEFLTYFQNEAQLDKSGLPSDRFFAERPEGSVSTLKIQRTQQEDSAVYLCASSWAGGPTGELFFGEGSRLTVL.

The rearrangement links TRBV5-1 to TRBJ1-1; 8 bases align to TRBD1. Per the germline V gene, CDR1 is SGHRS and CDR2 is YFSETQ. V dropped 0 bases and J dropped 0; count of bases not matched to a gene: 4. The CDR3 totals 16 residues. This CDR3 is CASSLAGTGLNTEAFF. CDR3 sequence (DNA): TGCGCCAGCAGCTTGGCCGGGACAGGATTGAACACTGAAGCTTTCTTT.

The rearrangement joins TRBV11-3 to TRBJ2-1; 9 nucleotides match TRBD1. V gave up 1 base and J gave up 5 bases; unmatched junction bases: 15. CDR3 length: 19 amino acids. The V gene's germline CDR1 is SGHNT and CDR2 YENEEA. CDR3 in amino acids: CASSLADSGTGYDDNEQFF. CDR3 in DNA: TGTGCCAGCAGCTTAGCGGATTCCGGGACAGGGTACGACGACAATGAGCAGTTCTTC.

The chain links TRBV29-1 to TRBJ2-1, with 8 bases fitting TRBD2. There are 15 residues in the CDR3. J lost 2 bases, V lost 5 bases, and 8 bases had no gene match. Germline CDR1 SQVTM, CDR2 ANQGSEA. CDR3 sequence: CSVILPAGAYNEQFF. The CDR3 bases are TGCAGCGTTATTCTTCCAGCGGGAGCCTACAATGAGCAGTTCTTC.

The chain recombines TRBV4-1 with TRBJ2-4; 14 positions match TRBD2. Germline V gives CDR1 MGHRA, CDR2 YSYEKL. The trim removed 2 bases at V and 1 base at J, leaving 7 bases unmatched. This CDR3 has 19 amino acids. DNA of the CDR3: TGCGCCAGCAGCCAAAGCGGGACTAGCGGGAGCGGGGCCAAAAACATTCAGTACTTC. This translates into CASSQSGTSGSGAKNIQYF.

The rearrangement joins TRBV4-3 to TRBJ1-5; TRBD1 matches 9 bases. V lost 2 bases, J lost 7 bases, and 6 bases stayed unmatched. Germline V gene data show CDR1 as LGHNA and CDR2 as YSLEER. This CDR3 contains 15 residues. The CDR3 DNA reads TGCGCCAGCAGCCAACAAAGACAGGGGGGACAGCCCCAGCATTTT. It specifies CASSQQRQGGQPQHF.

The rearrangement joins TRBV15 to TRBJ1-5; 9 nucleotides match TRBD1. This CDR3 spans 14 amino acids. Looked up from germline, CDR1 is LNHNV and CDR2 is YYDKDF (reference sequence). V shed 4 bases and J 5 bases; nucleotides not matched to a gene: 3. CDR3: CATSTGQGHQPQHF. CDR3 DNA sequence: TGTGCCACCAGCACGGGACAGGGTCATCAGCCCCAGCATTTT.

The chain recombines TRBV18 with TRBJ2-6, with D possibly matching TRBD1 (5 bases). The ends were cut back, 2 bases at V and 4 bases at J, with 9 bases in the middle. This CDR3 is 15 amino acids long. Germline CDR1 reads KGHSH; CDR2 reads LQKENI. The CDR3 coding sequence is TGTGCCAGCTCACCATCAGGGTTCGGGGCCAACGTCCTGACTTTC. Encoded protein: CASSPSGFGANVLTF.

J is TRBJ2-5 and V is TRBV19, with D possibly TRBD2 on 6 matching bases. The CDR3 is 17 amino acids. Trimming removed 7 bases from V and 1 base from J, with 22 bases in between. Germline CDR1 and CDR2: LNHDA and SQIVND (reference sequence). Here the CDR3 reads CASTPGGGAPRQETQYF. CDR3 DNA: TGTGCCAGTACTCCGGGCGGAGGGGCGCCCCGCCAAGAGACCCAGTACTTC.

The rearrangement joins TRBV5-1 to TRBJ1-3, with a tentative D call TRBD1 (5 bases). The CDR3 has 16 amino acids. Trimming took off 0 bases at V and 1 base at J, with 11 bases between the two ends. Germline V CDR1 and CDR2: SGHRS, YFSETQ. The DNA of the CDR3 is TGCGCCAGCAGCTTGGAGCCCCAGGGATCTGGAAACACCATATATTTT. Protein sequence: CASSLEPQGSGNTIYF.

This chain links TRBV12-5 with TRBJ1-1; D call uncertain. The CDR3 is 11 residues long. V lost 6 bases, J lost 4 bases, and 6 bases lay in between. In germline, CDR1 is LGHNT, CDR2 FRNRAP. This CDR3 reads CASGYGTEAFF. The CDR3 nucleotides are TGTGCTAGTGGATACGGCACTGAAGCTTTCTTT.

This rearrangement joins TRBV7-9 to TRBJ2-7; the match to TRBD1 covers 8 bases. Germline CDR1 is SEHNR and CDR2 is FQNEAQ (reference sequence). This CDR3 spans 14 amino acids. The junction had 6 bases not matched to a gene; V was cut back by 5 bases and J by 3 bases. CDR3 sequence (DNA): TGTGCCAGCAGCCCGGGGACAGGCGACTACGAGCAGTACTTC. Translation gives CASSPGTGDYEQYF.

DNA of the CDR3: TGTGCCAGCAGCCCGGGACAGGGCGCCAACGAGCAGTACTTC. It specifies CASSPGQGANEQYF. V gene TRBV4-2 combines with J gene TRBJ2-7; 9 bases are shared with TRBD1. Germline V CDR1 and CDR2: LGHNA, YNFKEQ. CDR3 size: 14 residues. The V and J ends lost 4 bases and 5 bases, in that order; junction bases with no gene match: 6.

The CDR3 DNA sequence: TGTGCCAGCCCACGCGAGCGGGAGGGCCCCACAGATACGCAGTATTTT. Amino acids: CASPREREGPTDTQYF. The rearrangement joins TRBV28 to TRBJ2-3; 10 nucleotides line up with TRBD2. With V trimmed by 8 bases and J by 2 bases, 10 bases remained unmatched. The CDR3 contains 16 residues. The V gene's germline CDR1 is MDHEN and CDR2 SYDVKM.

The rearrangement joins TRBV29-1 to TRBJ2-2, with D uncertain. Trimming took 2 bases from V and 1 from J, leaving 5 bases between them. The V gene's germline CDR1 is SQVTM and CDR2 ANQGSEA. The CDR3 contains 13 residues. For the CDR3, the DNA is TGCAGCGTTGAACAGGAGAACACCGGGGAGCTGTTTTTT. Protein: CSVEQENTGELFF.

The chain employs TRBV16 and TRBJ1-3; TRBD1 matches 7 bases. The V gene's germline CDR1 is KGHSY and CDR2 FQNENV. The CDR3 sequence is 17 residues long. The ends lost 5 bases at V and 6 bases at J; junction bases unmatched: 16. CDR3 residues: CASSRERLSGTANTIYF. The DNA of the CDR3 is TGTGCCAGCAGCAGGGAGAGACTATCCGGGACAGCAAACACCATATATTTT. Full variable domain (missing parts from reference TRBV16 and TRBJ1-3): GEEVAQTPKHLVRGEGQKAKLYCAPIKGHSYVFWYQQVLKNEFKFLISFQNENVFDETGMPKERFSAKCLPNSPCSLEIQATKLEDSAVYFCASSRERLSGTANTIYFGEGSWLTVV.

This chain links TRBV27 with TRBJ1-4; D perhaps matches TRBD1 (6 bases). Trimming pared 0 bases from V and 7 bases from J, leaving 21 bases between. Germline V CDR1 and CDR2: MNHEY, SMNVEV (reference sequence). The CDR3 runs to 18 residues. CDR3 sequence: CASSLSFLTGYLGEKLFF. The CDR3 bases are TGTGCCAGCAGTTTATCGTTTTTAACAGGGTACTTGGGTGAAAAACTGTTTTTT.

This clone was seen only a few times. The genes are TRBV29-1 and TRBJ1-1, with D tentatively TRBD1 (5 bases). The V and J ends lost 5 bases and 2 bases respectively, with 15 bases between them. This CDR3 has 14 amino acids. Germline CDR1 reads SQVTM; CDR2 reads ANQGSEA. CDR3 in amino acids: CSVSRQLDNTEAFF. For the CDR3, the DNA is TGCAGCGTTTCGAGACAGTTAGACAACACTGAAGCTTTCTTT.

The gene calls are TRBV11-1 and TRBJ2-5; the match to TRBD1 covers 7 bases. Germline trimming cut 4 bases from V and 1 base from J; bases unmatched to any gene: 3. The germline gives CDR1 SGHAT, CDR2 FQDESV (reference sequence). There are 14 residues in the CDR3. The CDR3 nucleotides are TGTGCCAGCAGCTCAGGGACAGCCCAAGAGACCCAGTACTTC. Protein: CASSSGTAQETQYF.

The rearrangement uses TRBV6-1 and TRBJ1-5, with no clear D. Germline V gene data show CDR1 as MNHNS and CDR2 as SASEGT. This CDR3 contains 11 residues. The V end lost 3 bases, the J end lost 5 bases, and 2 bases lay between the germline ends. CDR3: CASSDDQPQHF. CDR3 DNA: TGTGCCAGCAGTGACGATCAGCCCCAGCATTTT.

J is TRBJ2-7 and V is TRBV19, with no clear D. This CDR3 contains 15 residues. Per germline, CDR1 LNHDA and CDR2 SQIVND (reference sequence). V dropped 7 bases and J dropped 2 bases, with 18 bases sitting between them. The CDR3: CASMGQSSHTYEQYF. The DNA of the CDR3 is TGTGCCAGTATGGGCCAATCATCTCATACCTACGAGCAGTACTTC. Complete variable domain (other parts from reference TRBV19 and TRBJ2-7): DGGITQSPKYLFRKEGQNVTLSCEQNLNHDAMYWYRQDPGQGLRLIYYSQIVNDFQKGDIAEGYSVSREKKESFPLTVTSAQKNPTAFYLCASMGQSSHTYEQYFGPGTRLTVT.

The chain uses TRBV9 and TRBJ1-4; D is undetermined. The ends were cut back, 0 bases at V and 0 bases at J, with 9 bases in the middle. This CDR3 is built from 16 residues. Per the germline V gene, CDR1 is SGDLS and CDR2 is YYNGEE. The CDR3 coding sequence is TGTGCCAGCAGCGTAGCAGTACGTGCAACTAATGAAAAACTGTTTTTT. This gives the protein CASSVAVRATNEKLFF.

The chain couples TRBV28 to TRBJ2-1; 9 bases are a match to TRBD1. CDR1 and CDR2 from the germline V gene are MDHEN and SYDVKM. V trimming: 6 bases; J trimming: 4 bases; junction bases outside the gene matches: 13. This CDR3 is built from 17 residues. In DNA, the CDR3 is TGTGCCAGCAGGACACCCCGACAGGGGGATAGTTACAATGAGCAGTTCTTC. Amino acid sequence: CASRTPRQGDSYNEQFF.

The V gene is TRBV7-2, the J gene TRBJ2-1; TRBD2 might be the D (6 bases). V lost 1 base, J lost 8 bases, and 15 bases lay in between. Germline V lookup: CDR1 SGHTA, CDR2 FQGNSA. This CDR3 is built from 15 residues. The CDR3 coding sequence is TGTGCCAGCAGCTTAGGTTCCGGGAGTCTAGATGAGCAGTTCTTC. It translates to CASSLGSGSLDEQFF.

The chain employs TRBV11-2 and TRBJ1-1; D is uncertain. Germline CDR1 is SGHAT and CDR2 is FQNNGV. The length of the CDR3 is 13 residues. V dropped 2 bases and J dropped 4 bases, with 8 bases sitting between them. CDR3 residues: CASSLPGSTEAFF. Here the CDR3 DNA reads TGTGCCAGCAGCTTACCGGGAAGCACTGAAGCTTTCTTT.

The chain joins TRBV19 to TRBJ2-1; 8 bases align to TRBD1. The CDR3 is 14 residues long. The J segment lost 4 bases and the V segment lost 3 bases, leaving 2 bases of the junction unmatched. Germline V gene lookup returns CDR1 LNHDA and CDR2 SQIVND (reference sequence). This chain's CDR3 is CASSITGGYNEQFF. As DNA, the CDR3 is TGTGCCAGTAGTATTACAGGGGGTTACAATGAGCAGTTCTTC.

CDR3 DNA sequence: TGCGCCAGCAGTCAGACTATCGGAGATACGCAGTATTTT. Amino acid sequence: CASSQTIGDTQYF. J is TRBJ2-3 and V is TRBV10-1; D possibly corresponds to TRBD2 (5 bases). V was shortened by 5 bases and J by 5 bases, with 11 bases between the two germline ends. The germline gives CDR1 WNHNN, CDR2 SYGVQD (reference sequence). The CDR3 has 13 residues.

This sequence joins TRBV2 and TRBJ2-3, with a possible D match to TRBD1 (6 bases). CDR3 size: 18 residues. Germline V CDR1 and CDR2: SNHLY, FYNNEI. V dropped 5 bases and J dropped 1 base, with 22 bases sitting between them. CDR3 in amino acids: CASSKGSGAKGGTDTQYF. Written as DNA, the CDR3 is TGTGCCAGCAGTAAGGGTTCAGGGGCCAAGGGGGGCACAGATACGCAGTATTTT.